This T cell receptor (beta chain) was profiled in a study of identical twins. MiXCR was run by TCRdb on the 5' RACE reads, yielding one entry per CDR3 protein. The data show approximately 500,000 distinct CDR3 sequences, roughly 15% seen once. The ends were cut back, 4 bases at V and 6 bases at J, with 13 bases in the middle. CDR3 length equals 13 residues. Per germline, CDR1 LGHDT and CDR2 YNNKEL (reference sequence). The same specimen was also included in a second study, on yellow fever vaccine responses in identical twins.

The clonotype originates from a woman aged 18-30 years in good health. Sequenced sample: CD4+ T cells sorted from blood. The chain combines TRBV3-1 with TRBJ2-7; no firm D call. CDR3 DNA sequence: TGTGCCAGCAGCCGGACCCCTTCTCTCGAGCAGTACGTC. Translation gives CASSRTPSLEQYV.